The 15 T cell receptor beta chains below come from one sample, sequenced in a study of shared clonotypes between healthy human individuals. Clones were read by immunoSEQ multiplex PCR, and TCRdb kept only the in-frame ones, dropping some. There are 2.3 million or so clones in the sample; about 92% occur only once, and under 0.45% lies in the top ten. Sequences were obtained from naive CD4+ T cells from PBMCs. Subset: CD45RA+ positively selected. Receptor source: a man between 18 and 29 years old in good health. Some clones in this sample may be carry-over from other donors' samples.

The chain combines TRBV27 with TRBJ2-7, with 7 positions matching TRBD2. The V segment lost 8 bases and the J segment 2 bases; nucleotides outside the gene matches: 9. Germline values: CDR1 MNHEY, CDR2 SMNVEV (reference sequence). The length of the CDR3 is 14 residues. CDR3 sequence (DNA): TGTGCCAGCGGGGGGGTACCGCCCGCCTACGAGCAGTACTTC. It is translated as CASGGVPPAYEQYF.

The genes are TRBV7-9 and TRBJ1-2, with D possibly being TRBD1 (6 bases). Deletions cut 0 bases from V and 5 bases from J, with 10 bases between. The germline gives CDR1 SEHNR, CDR2 FQNEAQ (reference sequence). There are 14 residues in the CDR3. CDR3 sequence: CASSLAGAQYGYTF. DNA of the CDR3: TGTGCCAGCAGCTTAGCGGGGGCGCAATATGGCTACACCTTC.

The V and J genes are TRBV5-1 and TRBJ2-3; D might be TRBD2 (5 bases). The CDR3 extends over 16 amino acids. Germline loops: CDR1 SGHRS, CDR2 YFSETQ. V dropped 0 bases and J dropped 1 base, with 12 bases sitting between them. This chain's CDR3 is CASSLVEDGGTDTQYF. The DNA for the CDR3 is TGCGCCAGCAGCTTGGTCGAGGACGGGGGCACAGATACGCAGTATTTT.

As regards this clone: At the DNA level, this CDR3 is encoded by other sequences in the same sample as well. V and J are TRBV5-4 and TRBJ2-5; D is ambiguous. The V end lost 0 bases, the J end lost 2 bases, and 11 bases lay between the germline ends. Germline assignment: CDR1 SGHNT and CDR2 YYREEE (reference sequence). This CDR3 is built from 15 residues. The DNA of the CDR3 is TGTGCCAGCAGCTTGGTGGGCGGTAGACAAGAGACCCAGTACTTC. Its protein product is CASSLVGGRQETQYF.

This chain's CDR3 is CASSPSSGSPDTQYF. CDR3 DNA: TGTGCCAGCTCACCCTCTAGCGGGAGCCCAGATACGCAGTATTTT. This sequence joins TRBV18 and TRBJ2-3; 10 nucleotides match TRBD2. CDR1 and CDR2 (germline): KGHSH, LQKENI. The V segment lost 3 bases and the J segment 4 bases; nucleotides outside the gene matches: 4. CDR3 size: 15 residues.

As regards this clone: Other DNA sequences of this sample code for an identical CDR3. The chain carries TRBV7-3 and TRBJ2-1; 7 positions match TRBD2. This CDR3 region has 15 residues. The V segment lost 5 bases and the J segment 0 bases; nucleotides outside the gene matches: 4. The germline V gene has CDR1 SGHTA and CDR2 FQGTGA. CDR3 sequence reads: CASSPSGSSYNEQFF. In DNA, the CDR3 is TGTGCCAGCAGCCCTAGCGGTAGCTCCTACAATGAGCAGTTCTTC.

The chain joins TRBV6-5 to TRBJ1-1; 9 bases are shared with TRBD1. Losses at the gene ends were 7 bases for V and 7 bases for J; bases not matched to a gene: 10. Per the germline V gene, CDR1 is MNHEY and CDR2 is SVGAGI. The CDR3 covers 14 residues. CDR3 DNA: TGTGCCAGCAAACCCGGGACAGGGCTGTTTGAAGCTTTCTTT. The encoded protein is CASKPGTGLFEAFF.

V is TRBV5-6 and J is TRBJ2-6, with D possibly being TRBD2 (6 bases). CDR1 and CDR2 (germline): SGHDT, YYEEEE. CDR3 length: 17 residues. Deletions cut 0 bases from V and 4 bases from J, with 14 bases between. CDR3 nucleotides: TGTGCCAGCAGCTTGGAGGAGGGCCTAGGCGGGGCCAACGTCCTGACTTTC. Protein sequence: CASSLEEGLGGANVLTF.

The chain has TRBV7-8 and TRBJ2-4; TRBD1 matches at 9 bases. Trimming removed 4 bases from V and 8 bases from J; junction bases left unmatched: 3. CDR1 and CDR2 from the germline V gene are SGHVS and FQNEAQ. The CDR3 is 13 amino acids. CDR3 sequence: CASSSDRGDIQYF. The CDR3 coding sequence is TGTGCCAGCAGCTCGGACAGGGGTGACATTCAGTACTTC.

The chain carries TRBV7-6 and TRBJ2-5; D is perhaps TRBD1 (5 bases). The germline gives CDR1 SGHVS, CDR2 FNYEAQ. This CDR3 is 14 amino acids long. With 0 bases removed from V and 8 bases from J, the gap between germline ends came to 13 bases. CDR3 region: CASSLAGQLVTQYF. CDR3 coding DNA: TGTGCCAGCAGCTTAGCGGGGCAGTTAGTAACCCAGTACTTC.

The chain joins TRBV29-1 to TRBJ1-4, with 9 bases aligning to TRBD1. This CDR3 has 16 amino acids. Germline V gives CDR1 SQVTM, CDR2 ANQGSEA. Trimming removed 7 bases from V and 7 bases from J; junction bases left unmatched: 16. The CDR3 sequence: CSAVVPGQGSGEKLFF. DNA for the CDR3: TGCAGCGCCGTAGTCCCGGGACAGGGTTCCGGTGAAAAACTGTTTTTT.

V usage is TRBV20-1 and J usage is TRBJ2-1, with 7 bases that match TRBD1. Germline CDR1 DFQATT, CDR2 SNEGSKA (reference sequence). Trimming cost V 5 bases and J 9 bases; bases outside gene matches: 4. This CDR3 spans 11 amino acids. The CDR3 bases are TGCAGTGCTTTCACAGGGGTTGAGCAGTTCTTC. This sequence encodes CSAFTGVEQFF.

This clone was seen just once. The genes are TRBV5-4 and TRBJ2-7; D possibly corresponds to TRBD2 (6 bases). The CDR3 is 13 amino acids. The ends were cut back, 4 bases at V and 2 bases at J, with 10 bases in the middle. Germline-derived CDR1 and CDR2 are SGHNT and YYREEE (reference sequence). The CDR3 sequence is CASSKGLPYEQYF. In DNA, the CDR3 is TGTGCCAGCAGCAAGGGACTGCCCTACGAGCAGTACTTC. The full variable domain, in which reference TRBV5-4 and TRBJ2-7 provide the parts outside the CDR3, is ETGVTQSPTHLIKTRGQQVTLRCSSQSGHNTVSWYQQALGQGPQFIFQYYREEENGRGNFPPRFSGLQFPNYSSELNVNALELDDSALYLCASSKGLPYEQYFGPGTRLTVT.

On this clone itself: In the same sample, other DNA sequences code for this CDR3. V gene TRBV6-5 combines with J gene TRBJ2-7; a possible D gene is TRBD1 (5 bases). CDR1 and CDR2 (germline): MNHEY, SVGAGI. The CDR3 sequence is 15 residues long. The V end was cut by 6 bases, the J end by 0 bases, with 15 bases between. CDR3 nucleotides: TGTGCCAGCAGCCCCCGGCAGGGAAGCTCCTACGAGCAGTACTTC. It codes for CASSPRQGSSYEQYF.

This chain links TRBV5-4 with TRBJ2-2; D not certain. The V gene's germline CDR1 is SGHNT and CDR2 YYREEE (reference sequence). V was pared by 0 bases and J by 2 bases, with 8 bases between. This CDR3 is 15 amino acids long. The CDR3 bases are TGTGCCAGCAGCTTGGGTAGCTTAAACACCGGGGAGCTGTTTTTT. Translated: CASSLGSLNTGELFF.